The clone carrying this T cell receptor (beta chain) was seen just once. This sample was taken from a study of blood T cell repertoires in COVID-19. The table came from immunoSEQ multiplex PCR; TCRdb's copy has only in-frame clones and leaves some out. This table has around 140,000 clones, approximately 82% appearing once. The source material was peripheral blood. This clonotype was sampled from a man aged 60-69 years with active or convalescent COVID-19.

The CDR3 here is CASSLWAGGYTYGYTF. The CDR3 nucleotides are TGTGCCAGCAGTTTATGGGCAGGGGGGTATACTTATGGCTACACCTTC. The chain combines TRBV27 with TRBJ1-2, with 7 bases fitting TRBD1. Germline V gene lookup returns CDR1 MNHEY and CDR2 SMNVEV (reference sequence). The CDR3 extends over 16 amino acids. Trimming at V came to 1 base and at J to 5 bases, leaving 10 bases not matched to a gene.